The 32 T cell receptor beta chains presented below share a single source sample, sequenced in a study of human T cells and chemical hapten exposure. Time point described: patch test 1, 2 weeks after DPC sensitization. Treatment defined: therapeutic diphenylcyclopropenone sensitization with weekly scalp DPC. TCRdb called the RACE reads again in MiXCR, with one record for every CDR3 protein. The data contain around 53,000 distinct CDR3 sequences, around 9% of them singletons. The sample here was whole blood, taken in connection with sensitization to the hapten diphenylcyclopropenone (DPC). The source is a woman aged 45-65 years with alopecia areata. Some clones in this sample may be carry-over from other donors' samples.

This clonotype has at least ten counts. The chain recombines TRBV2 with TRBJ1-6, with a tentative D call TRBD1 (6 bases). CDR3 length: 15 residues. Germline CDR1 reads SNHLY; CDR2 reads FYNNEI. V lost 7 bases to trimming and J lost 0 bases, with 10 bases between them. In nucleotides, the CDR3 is TGTGCCAGCATTCAGGGGAGCTCCTATAATTCACCCCTCCACTTT. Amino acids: CASIQGSSYNSPLHF.

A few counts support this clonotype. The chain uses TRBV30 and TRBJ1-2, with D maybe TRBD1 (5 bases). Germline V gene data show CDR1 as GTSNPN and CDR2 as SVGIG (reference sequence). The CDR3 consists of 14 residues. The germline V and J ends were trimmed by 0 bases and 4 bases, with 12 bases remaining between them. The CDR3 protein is CAWSVGGAVYGYTF. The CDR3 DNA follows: TGTGCCTGGAGTGTAGGAGGGGCGGTCTATGGCTACACCTTC.

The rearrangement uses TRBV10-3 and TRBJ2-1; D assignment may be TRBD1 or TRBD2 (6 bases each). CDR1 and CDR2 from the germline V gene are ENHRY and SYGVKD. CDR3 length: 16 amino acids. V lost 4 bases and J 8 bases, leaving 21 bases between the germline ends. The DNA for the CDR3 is TGTGCCATCAGTGCCGGGATAGCGGCAGAGGGGGATGAGCAGTTCTTC. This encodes CAISAGIAAEGDEQFF.

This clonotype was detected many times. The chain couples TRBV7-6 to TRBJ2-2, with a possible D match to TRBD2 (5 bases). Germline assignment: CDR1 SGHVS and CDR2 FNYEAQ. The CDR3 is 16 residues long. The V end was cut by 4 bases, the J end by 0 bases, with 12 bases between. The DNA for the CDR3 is TGTGCCAGCAGCTCCCCCTCGGGATCGAACACCGGGGAGCTGTTTTTT. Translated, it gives CASSSPSGSNTGELFF.

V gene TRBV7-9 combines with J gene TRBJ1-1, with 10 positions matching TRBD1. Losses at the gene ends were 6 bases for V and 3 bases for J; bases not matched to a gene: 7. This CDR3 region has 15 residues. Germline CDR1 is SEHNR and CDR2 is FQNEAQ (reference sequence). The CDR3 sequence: CASSPDRGIDTEAFF. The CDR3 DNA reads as TGTGCCAGCAGTCCGGACAGGGGGATTGACACTGAAGCTTTCTTT.

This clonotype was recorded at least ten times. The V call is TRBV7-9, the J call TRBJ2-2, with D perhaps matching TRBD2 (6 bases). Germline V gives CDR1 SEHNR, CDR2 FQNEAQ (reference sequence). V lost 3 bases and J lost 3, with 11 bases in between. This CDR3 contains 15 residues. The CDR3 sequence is CASSLRRGYTGELFF. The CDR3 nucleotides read TGTGCCAGCAGCTTGCGGAGGGGATACACCGGGGAGCTGTTTTTT.

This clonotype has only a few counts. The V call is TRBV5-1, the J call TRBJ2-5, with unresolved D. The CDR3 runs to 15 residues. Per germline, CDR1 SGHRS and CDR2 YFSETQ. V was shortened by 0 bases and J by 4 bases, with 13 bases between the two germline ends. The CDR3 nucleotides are TGCGCCAGCAGCTTGGCCGGTGGGTTCCGAGAGACCCAGTACTTC. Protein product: CASSLAGGFRETQYF.

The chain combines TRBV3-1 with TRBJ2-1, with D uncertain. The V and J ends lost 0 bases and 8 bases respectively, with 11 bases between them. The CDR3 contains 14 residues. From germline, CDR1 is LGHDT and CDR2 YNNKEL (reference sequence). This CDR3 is CASSQEGSDHEQFF. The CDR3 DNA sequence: TGTGCCAGCAGCCAAGAGGGTAGTGACCATGAGCAGTTCTTC.

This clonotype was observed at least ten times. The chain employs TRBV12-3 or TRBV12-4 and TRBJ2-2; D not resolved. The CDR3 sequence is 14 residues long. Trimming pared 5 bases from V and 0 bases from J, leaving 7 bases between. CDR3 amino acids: CASSILANTGELFF. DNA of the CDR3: TGTGCCAGCAGTATCCTAGCGAACACCGGGGAGCTGTTTTTT.

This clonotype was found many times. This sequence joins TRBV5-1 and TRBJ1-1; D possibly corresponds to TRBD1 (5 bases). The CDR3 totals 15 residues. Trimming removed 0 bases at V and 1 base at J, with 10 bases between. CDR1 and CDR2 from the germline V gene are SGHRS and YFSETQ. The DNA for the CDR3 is TGCGCCAGCAGCTTGGCGGGGGAAGGGAACACTGAAGCTTTCTTT. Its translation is CASSLAGEGNTEAFF.

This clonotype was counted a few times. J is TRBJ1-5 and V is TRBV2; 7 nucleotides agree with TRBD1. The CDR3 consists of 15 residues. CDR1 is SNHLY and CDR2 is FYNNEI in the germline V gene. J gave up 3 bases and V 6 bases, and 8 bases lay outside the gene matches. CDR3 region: CASRREGADNQPQHF. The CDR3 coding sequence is TGTGCCAGCAGACGAGAGGGGGCTGACAATCAGCCCCAGCATTTT.

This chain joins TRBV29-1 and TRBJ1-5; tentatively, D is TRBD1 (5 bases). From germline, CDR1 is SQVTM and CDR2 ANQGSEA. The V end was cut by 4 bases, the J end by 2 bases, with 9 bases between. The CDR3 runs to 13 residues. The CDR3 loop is CSVVQGGNQPQHF. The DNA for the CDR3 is TGCAGCGTTGTCCAGGGTGGCAATCAGCCCCAGCATTTT. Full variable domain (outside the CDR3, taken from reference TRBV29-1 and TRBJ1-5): SAVISQKPSRDICQRGTSLTIQCQVDSQVTMMFWYRQQPGQSLTLIATANQGSEATYESGFVIDKFPISRPNLTFSTLTVSNMSPEDSSIYLCSVVQGGNQPQHFGDGTRLSIL.

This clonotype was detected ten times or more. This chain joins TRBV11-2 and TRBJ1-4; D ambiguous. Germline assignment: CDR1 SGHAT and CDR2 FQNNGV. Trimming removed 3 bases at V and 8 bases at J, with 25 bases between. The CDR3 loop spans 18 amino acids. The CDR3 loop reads CASSFRADLVSSGEKLFF. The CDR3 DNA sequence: TGTGCCAGCAGCTTTAGGGCGGACCTGGTGTCTTCGGGAGAAAAACTGTTTTTT.

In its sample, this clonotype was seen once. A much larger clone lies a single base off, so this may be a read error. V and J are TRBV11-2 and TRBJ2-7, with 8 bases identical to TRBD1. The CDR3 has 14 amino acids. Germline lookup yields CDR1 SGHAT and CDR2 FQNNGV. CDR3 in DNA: TGTGCCAGCAGCCCGACCCAGGGGGCCCACGAGCAGAACTTC. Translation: CASSPTQGAHEQNF.

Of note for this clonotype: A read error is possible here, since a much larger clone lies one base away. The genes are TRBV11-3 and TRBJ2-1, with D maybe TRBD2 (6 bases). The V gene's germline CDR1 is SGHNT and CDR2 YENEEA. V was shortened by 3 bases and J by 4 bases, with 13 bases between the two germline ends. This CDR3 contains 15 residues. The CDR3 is CASSFFSSAYNEQFF. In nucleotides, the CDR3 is TGTGCCAGCAGCTTTTTCTCTAGCGCGTACAATGAGCAGTTCTTC.

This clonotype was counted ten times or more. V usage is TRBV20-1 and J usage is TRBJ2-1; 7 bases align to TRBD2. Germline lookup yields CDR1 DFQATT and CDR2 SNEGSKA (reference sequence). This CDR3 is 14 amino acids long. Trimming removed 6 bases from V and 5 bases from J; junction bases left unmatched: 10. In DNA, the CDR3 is TGCAGTGCACCGGCTAGCGGCACAAACAATGAGCAGTTCTTC. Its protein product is CSAPASGTNNEQFF.

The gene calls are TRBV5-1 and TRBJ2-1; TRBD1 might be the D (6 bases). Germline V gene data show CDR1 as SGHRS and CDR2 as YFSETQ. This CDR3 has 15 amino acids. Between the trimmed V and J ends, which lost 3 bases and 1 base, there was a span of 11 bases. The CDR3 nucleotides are TGCGCCAGCAGCTCAATCGGACAGTCCTACAATGAGCAGTTCTTC. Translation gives CASSSIGQSYNEQFF.

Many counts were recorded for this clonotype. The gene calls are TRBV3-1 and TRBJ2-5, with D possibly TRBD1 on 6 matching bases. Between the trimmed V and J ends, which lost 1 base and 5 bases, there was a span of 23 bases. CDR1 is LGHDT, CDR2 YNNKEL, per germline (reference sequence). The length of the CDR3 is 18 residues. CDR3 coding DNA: TGTGCCAGCAGCCAAGCAATACCGGGACAAATAACAAGGGAGACCCAGTACTTC. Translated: CASSQAIPGQITRETQYF.

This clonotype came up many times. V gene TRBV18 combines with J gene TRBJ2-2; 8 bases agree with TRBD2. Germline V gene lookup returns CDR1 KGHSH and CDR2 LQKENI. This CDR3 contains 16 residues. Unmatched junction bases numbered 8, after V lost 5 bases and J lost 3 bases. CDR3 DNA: TGTGCCAGCTCAGCTACCGGGACTAGAGACACCGGGGAGCTGTTTTTT. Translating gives CASSATGTRDTGELFF.

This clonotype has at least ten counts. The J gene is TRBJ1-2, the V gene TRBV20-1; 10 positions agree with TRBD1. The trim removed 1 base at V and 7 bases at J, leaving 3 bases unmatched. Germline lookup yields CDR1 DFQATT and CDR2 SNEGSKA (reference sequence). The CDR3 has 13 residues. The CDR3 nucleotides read TGCAGTGCTAGAGTGGACAGGGGGATTGGCTACACCTTC. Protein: CSARVDRGIGYTF.

CDR3 loop: CASSSRRREALEQFF. CDR3 sequence (DNA): TGTGCCAGCAGTTCCCGCCGGCGGGAGGCCCTTGAGCAGTTCTTC. V and J are TRBV28 and TRBJ2-1; 8 bases line up with TRBD2. The germline CDR1 and CDR2 sequences are MDHEN and SYDVKM. V trimming: 4 bases; J trimming: 9 bases; junction bases outside the gene matches: 11. This CDR3 has 15 amino acids.

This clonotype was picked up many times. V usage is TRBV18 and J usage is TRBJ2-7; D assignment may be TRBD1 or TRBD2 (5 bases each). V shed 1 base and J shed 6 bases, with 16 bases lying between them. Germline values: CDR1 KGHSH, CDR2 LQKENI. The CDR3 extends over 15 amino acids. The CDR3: CASSPRPDGGSEQYF. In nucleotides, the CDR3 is TGTGCCAGCTCACCACGACCCGATGGGGGATCCGAGCAGTACTTC.

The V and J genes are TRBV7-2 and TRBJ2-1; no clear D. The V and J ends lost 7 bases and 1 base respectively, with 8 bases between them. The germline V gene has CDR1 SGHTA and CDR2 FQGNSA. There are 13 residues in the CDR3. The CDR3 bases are TGTGCCAGCACCGTAGGGTCCTACAATGAGCAGTTCTTC. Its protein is CASTVGSYNEQFF. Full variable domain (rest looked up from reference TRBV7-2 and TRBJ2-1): GAGVSQSPSNKVTEKGKDVELRCDPISGHTALYWYRQSLGQGLEFLIYFQGNSAPDKSGLPSDRFSAERTGGSVSTLTIQRTQQEDSAVYLCASTVGSYNEQFFGPGTRLTVL.

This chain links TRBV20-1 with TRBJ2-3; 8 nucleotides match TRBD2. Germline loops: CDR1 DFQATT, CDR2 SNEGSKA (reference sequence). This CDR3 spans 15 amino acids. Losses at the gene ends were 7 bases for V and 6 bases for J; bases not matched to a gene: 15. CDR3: CSGYKAGEAKDTQYF. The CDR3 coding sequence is TGCAGTGGATATAAAGCGGGAGAGGCGAAGGATACGCAGTATTTT.

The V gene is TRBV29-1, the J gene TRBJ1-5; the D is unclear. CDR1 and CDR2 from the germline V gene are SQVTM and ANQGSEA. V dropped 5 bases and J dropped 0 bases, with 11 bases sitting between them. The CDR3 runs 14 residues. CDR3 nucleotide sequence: TGCAGCGTTCCGGACGGTTATAGCAATCAGCCCCAGCATTTT. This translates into CSVPDGYSNQPQHF.

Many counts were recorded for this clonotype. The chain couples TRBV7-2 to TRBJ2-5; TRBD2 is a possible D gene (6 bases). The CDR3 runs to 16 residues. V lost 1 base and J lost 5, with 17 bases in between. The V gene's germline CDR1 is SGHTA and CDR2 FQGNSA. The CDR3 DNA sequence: TGTGCCAGCAGCTTAGAGGCAGGCCCCCGGGGGGAGACCCAGTACTTC. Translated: CASSLEAGPRGETQYF. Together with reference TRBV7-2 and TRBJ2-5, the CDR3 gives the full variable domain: GAGVSQSPSNKVTEKGKDVELRCDPISGHTALYWYRQSLGQGLEFLIYFQGNSAPDKSGLPSDRFSAERTGGSVSTLTIQRTQQEDSAVYLCASSLEAGPRGETQYFGPGTRLLVL.

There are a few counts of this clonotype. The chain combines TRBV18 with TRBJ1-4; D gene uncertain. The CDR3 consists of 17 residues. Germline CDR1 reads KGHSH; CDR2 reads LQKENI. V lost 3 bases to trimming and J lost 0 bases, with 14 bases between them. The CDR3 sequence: CASSPYPTTATNEKLFF. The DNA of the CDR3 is TGTGCCAGCTCACCGTATCCTACCACTGCAACTAATGAAAAACTGTTTTTT.

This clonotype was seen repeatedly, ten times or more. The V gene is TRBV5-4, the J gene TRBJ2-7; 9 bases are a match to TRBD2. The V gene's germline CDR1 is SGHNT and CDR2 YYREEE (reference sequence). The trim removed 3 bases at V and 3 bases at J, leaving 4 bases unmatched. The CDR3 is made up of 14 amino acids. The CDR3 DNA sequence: TGTGCCAGCAGCTATGGGACTAGCAGCTACGAGCAGTACTTC. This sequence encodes CASSYGTSSYEQYF.

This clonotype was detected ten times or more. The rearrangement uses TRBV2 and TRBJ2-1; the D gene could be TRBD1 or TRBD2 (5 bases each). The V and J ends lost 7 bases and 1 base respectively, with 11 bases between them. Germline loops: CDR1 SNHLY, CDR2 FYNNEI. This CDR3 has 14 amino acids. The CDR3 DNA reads TGTGCCAGCAACGGGGCCGGGTCCTACAATGAGCAGTTCTTC. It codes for CASNGAGSYNEQFF.

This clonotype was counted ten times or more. The DNA of the CDR3 is TGTGCCAGCAGCGTAGGAGGCAGGGGGGCTCTTCACAAAGATACGCAGTATTTT. It translates to CASSVGGRGALHKDTQYF. The chain is built from TRBV9 and TRBJ2-3; tentatively, D is TRBD1 (7 bases). The ends were cut back, 0 bases at V and 5 bases at J, with 22 bases in the middle. Germline-derived CDR1 and CDR2 are SGDLS and YYNGEE. This CDR3 spans 18 amino acids.

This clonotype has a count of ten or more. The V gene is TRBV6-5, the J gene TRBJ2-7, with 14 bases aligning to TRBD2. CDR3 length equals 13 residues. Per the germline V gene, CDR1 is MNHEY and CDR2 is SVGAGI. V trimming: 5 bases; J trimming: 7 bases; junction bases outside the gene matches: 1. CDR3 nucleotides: TGTGCCAGCAGTGGACTAGCGGGAGGTGAGCAGTACTTC. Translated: CASSGLAGGEQYF.

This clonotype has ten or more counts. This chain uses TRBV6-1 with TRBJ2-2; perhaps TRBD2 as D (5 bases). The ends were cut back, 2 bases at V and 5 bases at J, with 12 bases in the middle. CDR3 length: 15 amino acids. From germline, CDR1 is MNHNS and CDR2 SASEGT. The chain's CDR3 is CASSELGGGTGELFF. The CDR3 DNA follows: TGTGCCAGCAGTGAATTAGGAGGAGGTACCGGGGAGCTGTTTTTT.